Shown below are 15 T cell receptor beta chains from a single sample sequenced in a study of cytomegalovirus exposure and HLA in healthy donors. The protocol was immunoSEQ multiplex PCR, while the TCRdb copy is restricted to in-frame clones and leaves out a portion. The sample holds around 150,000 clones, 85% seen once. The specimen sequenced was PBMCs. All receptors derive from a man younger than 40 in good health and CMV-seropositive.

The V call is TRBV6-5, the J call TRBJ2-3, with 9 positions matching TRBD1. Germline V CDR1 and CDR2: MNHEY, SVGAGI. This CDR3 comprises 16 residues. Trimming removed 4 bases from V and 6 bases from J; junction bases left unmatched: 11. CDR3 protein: CASSFTTGGETDTQYF. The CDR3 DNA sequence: TGTGCCAGCAGTTTCACCACAGGGGGCGAGACGGATACGCAGTATTTT.

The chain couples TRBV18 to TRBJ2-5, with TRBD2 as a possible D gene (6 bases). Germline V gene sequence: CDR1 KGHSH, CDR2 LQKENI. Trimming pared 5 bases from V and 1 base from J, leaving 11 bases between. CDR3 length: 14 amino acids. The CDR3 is CASSAPGLQETQYF. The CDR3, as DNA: TGTGCCAGCTCAGCCCCGGGACTCCAAGAGACCCAGTACTTC.

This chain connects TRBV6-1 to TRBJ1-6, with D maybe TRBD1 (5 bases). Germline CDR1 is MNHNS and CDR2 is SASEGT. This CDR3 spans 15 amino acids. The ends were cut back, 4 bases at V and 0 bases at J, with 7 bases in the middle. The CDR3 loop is CASSVDNSYNSPLHF. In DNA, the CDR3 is TGTGCCAGCAGTGTGGACAACTCCTATAATTCACCCCTCCACTTT.

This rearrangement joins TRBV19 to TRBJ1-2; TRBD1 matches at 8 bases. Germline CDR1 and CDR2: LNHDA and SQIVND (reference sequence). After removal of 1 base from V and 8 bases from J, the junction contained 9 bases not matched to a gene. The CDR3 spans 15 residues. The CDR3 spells CASSIVAGGADGYTF. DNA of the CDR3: TGTGCCAGTAGTATAGTGGCAGGGGGCGCGGACGGCTACACCTTC.

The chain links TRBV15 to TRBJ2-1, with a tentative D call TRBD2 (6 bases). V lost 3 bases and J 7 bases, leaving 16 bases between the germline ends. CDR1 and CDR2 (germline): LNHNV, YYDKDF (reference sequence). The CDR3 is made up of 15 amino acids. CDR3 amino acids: CATSRDFGTSNEQFF. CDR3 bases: TGTGCCACCAGCAGGGATTTTGGGACTTCTAATGAGCAGTTCTTC.

CDR3 nucleotides: TGTGCCAGCAGTCAACGGACTAGCGGGACAAAGACCCAGTACTTC. It specifies CASSQRTSGTKTQYF. The chain recombines TRBV6-5 with TRBJ2-5, with 12 bases lining up with TRBD2. The germline V gene encodes CDR1 MNHEY and CDR2 SVGAGI. The CDR3 is 15 residues long. Unmatched junction bases numbered 7, after V lost 5 bases and J lost 6 bases.

The CDR3 loop is CASSLGQGDEQYF. In nucleotides, the CDR3 is TGTGCCAGCAGCTTAGGACAGGGGGACGAGCAGTACTTC. The V gene is TRBV7-8, the J gene TRBJ2-7; 9 bases fit TRBD1. After removal of 1 base from V and 5 bases from J, the junction contained 0 bases not matched to a gene. The germline V gene encodes CDR1 SGHVS and CDR2 FQNEAQ. This CDR3 is built from 13 residues.

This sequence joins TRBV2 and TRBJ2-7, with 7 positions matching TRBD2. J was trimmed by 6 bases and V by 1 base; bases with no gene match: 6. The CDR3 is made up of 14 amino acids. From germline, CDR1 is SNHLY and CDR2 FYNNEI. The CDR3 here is CASSEGGGSGEQYF. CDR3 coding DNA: TGTGCCAGCAGTGAAGGGGGAGGGAGCGGCGAGCAGTACTTC. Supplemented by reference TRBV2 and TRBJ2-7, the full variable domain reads EPEVTQTPSHQVTQMGQEVILRCVPISNHLYFYWYRQILGQKVEFLVSFYNNEISEKSEIFDDQFSVERPDGSNFTLKIRSTKLEDSAMYFCASSEGGGSGEQYFGPGTRLTVT.

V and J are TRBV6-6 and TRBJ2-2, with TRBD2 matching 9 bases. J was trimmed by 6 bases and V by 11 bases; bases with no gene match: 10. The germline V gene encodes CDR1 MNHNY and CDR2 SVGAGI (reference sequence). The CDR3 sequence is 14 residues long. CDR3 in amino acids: CAGWAGGPSGELFF. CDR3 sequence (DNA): TGTGCCGGCTGGGCGGGGGGGCCCTCCGGGGAGCTGTTTTTT.

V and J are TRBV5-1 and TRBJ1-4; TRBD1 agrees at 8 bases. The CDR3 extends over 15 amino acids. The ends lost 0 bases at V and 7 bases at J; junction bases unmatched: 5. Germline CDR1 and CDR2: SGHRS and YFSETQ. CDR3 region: CASSLEGQGVEKLFF. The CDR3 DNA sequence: TGCGCCAGCAGCTTGGAAGGACAGGGCGTTGAAAAACTGTTTTTT.

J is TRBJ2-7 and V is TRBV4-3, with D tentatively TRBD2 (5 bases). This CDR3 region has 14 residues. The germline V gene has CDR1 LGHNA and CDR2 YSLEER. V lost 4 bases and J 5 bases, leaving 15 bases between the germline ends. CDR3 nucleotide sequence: TGCGCCAGCAGCCCTCTGGGAGAAAGGGACGAGCAGTACTTC. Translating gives CASSPLGERDEQYF.

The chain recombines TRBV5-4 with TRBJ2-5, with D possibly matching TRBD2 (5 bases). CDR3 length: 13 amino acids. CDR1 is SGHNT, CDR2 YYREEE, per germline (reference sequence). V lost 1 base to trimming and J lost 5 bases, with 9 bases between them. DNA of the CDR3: TGTGCCAGCAGCTTGACTAGTTCCGAGACCCAGTACTTC. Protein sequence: CASSLTSSETQYF. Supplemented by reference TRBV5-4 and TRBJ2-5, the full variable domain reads ETGVTQSPTHLIKTRGQQVTLRCSSQSGHNTVSWYQQALGQGPQFIFQYYREEENGRGNFPPRFSGLQFPNYSSELNVNALELDDSALYLCASSLTSSETQYFGPGTRLLVL.

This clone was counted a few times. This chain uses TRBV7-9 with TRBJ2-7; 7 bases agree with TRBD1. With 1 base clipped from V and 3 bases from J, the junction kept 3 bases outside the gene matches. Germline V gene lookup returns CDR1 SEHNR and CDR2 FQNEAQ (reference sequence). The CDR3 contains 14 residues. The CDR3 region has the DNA TGTGCCAGCAGCTTAGGGGGACAGTACTACGAGCAGTACTTC. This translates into CASSLGGQYYEQYF.

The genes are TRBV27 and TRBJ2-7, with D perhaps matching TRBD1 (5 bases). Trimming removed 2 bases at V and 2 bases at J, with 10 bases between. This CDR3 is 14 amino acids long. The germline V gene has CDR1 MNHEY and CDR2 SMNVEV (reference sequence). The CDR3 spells CASSLRQGPYEQYF. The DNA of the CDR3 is TGTGCCAGCAGTTTAAGGCAGGGTCCCTACGAGCAGTACTTC.

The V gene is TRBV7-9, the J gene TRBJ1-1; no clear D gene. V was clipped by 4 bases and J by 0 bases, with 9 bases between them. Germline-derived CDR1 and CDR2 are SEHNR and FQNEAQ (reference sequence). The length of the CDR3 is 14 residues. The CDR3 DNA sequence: TGTGCCAGCAGCTCTATTGGTATGAACACTGAAGCTTTCTTT. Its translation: CASSSIGMNTEAFF.